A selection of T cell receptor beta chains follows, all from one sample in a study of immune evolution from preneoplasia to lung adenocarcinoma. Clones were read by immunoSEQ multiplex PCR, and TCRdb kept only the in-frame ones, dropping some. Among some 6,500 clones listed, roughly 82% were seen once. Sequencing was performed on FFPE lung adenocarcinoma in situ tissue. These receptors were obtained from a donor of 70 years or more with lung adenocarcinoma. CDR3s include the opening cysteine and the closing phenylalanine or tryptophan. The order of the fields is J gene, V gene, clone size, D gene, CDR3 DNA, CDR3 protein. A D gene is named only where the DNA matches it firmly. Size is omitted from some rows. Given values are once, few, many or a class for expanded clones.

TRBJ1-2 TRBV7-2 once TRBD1 TGTGCCAGCAGCTTAGGGACAGGGGGCGTCTATGGCTACACCTTC CASSLGTGGVYGYTF
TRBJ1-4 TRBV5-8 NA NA TGTGCCAGCAGCTTGGAGGGGTTTATCAATGAAAAACTGTTTTTT CASSLEGFINEKLFF
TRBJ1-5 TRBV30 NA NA TGTGCCTGGAGGGAAGGGAGCGCGGTTGGCAATCAGCCCCAGCATTTT CAWREGSAVGNQPQHF
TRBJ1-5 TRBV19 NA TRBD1 TGTGCCAGTAGTTCCAGACAGGGTGGTGGCAATCAGCCCCAGCATTTT CASSSRQGGGNQPQHF
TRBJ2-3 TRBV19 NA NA TGTGCCAGTAGTATGTGGCTAGCGAACACAGATACGCAGTATTTT CASSMWLANTDTQYF
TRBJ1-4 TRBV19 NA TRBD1 TGTGCCAGTAGTGCTGGACAGGGACCTGAAAAACTGTTTTTT CASSAGQGPEKLFF
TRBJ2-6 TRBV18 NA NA TGTGCCAGCTCATCCCGGGGTCCCTCTGGGGCCAACGTCCTGACTTTC CASSSRGPSGANVLTF
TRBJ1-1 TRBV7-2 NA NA TGTGCCAGCAGCAAAACCCGGGAGGACACTGAAGCTTTCTTT CASSKTREDTEAFF
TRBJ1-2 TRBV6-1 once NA TGTGCCAGCAGTGAAGCGGCATTCTATGGCTACACCTTC CASSEAAFYGYTF
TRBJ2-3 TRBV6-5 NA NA TGTGCCAGCAGCGGGCCAGATTCAGATACGCAGTATTTT CASSGPDSDTQYF
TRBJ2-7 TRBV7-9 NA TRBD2 TGTGCCAGCAGCCCCCGCTGGCGGGAGGGCCCGTCCTACGAGCAGTACTTC CASSPRWREGPSYEQYF
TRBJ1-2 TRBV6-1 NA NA TGTGCCAGCAGTGAAGGGGGTGGCTACACCTTC CASSEGGGYTF
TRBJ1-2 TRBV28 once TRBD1 TGTGCCAGCAGTCCACCACTCGGGACAGGGTTTGGCTACACCTTC CASSPPLGTGFGYTF
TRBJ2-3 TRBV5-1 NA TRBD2 TGCGCCAGCAGCCCACTAGCGGCGGCAGATACGCAGTATTTT CASSPLAAADTQYF
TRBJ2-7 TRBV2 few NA TGTGCCAGCGCCCGACGGACAGTTGAGCAGTACTTC CASARRTVEQYF
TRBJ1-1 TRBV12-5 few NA TGTGCTAGTGGAAAAGGGAGGGGAAACACTGAAGCTTTCTTT CASGKGRGNTEAFF
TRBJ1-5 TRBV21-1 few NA TGTGCCAGCAGCAAAGTGATCGGGGCAGGGGATCAGCCCCAGCATTTT CASSKVIGAGDQPQHF
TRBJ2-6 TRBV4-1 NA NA TGCGCCAGCAGCCAAGATGAAGGTACAGGCTTCTCTGGGGCCAACGTCCTGACTTTC CASSQDEGTGFSGANVLTF
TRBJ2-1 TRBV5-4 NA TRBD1 TGTGCCAGCAGCTTGATAACAGGGGGTTTCTACAATGAGCAGTTCTTC CASSLITGGFYNEQFF
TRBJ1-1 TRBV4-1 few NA TGCGCCAGCAGCCGGGGACCGCCGAACACTGAAGCTTTCTTT CASSRGPPNTEAFF
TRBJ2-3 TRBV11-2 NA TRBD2 TGTGCCAGCAGCTTACTAGCGGGATTTTCAGATACGCAGTATTTT CASSLLAGFSDTQYF
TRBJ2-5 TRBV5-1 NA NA TGCGCCAGCAGCCCTGGGACTGACCCCAGGGAGACCCAGTACTTC CASSPGTDPRETQYF
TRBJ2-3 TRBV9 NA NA TGTGCCAGCAGCGTAGGAGCGGGTAACACAGATACGCAGTATTTT CASSVGAGNTDTQYF
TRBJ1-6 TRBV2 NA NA TGTGCCAGCAGTGTCACGCAGAATAATTCACCCCTCCACTTT CASSVTQNNSPLHF
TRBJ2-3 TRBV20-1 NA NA TGCAGTGCTAGAGATCTAGACCGCCTGTATTTT CSARDLDRLYF
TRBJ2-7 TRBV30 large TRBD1 TGTGCGGTCGGAAGGGGGCCCTACGAGCAGTACTTC CAVGRGPYEQYF
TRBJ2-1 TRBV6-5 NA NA TGTGCCAGCAGTTACGGACTTAATGAGCAGTTCTTC CASSYGLNEQFF
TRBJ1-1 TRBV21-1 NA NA TGTGCCAGAGGGACAGGGGAAGCTTTCTTT CARGTGEAFF
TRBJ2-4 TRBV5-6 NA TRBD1 TGTGCCAGCAGCTTATCCATTTCCCGGACAGGGGATGGCAAAAACATTCAGTACTTC CASSLSISRTGDGKNIQYF
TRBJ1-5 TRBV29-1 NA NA TGCAGCGTTGAAGATCCAGGGGGCAATCAGCCCCAGCATTTT CSVEDPGGNQPQHF
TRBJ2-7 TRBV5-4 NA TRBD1 TGTGCCAGCAGCTTCCCAGGGGGCCTAAGCGAGCAGTACTTC CASSFPGGLSEQYF
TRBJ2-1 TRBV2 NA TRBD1 TGTGCCAGCAGCTCCCCCGGGACAGAGAGCAATGAGCAGTTCTTC CASSSPGTESNEQFF
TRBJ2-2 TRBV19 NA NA TGTGCCAGTAGTATAGCTGGCAGGGGAATCGGGGAGCTGTTTTTT CASSIAGRGIGELFF